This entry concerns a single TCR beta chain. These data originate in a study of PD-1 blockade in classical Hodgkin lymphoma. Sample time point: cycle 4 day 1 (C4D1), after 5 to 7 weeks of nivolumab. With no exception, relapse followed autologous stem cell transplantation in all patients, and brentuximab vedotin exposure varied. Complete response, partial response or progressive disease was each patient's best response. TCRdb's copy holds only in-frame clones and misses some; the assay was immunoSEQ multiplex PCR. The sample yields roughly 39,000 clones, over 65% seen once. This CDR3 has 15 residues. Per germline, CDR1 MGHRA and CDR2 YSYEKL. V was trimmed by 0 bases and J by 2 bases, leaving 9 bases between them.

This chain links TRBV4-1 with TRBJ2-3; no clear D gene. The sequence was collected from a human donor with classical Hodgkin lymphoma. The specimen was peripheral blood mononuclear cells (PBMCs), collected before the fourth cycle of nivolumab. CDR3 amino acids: CASSQDGDVTDTQYF. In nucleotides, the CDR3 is TGCGCCAGCAGCCAAGATGGAGACGTCACAGATACGCAGTATTTT.